These 16 T cell receptor beta chains were sequenced from one sample in a study of T-cell memory formation after mild COVID-19. TCRdb called the 5' RACE reads again in MiXCR, with one record for every CDR3 protein. The sample contains 140,000 to 150,000 distinct CDR3 sequences, under 30% of which appear only once. The sequenced material came from PBMCs or a T cell subset sorted from them (not recorded which). Receptors were obtained from an adult woman who had mild COVID-19 (a few samples of this study predate the infection). Cell type and time point are not known.

This clonotype was seen a handful of times. The J gene is TRBJ2-3, the V gene TRBV5-4; unclear D gene. This CDR3 has 12 amino acids. Germline-derived CDR1 and CDR2 are SGHNT and YYREEE (reference sequence). V was trimmed by 2 bases and J by 0 bases, leaving 1 base between them. CDR3 in DNA: TGTGCCAGCAGCTTTAGCACAGATACGCAGTATTTT. This encodes CASSFSTDTQYF.

The chain combines TRBV6-2 or TRBV6-3 with TRBJ1-1, with D uncertain. The CDR3 contains 16 residues. The V end was cut by 1 base, the J end by 1 base, with 13 bases between. The V gene's germline CDR1 is MNHEY and CDR2 SVGEGT. The CDR3 protein is CASSYYSTAENTEAFF. The CDR3 DNA reads as TGTGCCAGCAGTTACTACTCGACGGCCGAGAACACTGAAGCTTTCTTT.

There are a few counts of this clonotype. The chain carries TRBV15 and TRBJ2-6; D call uncertain. This CDR3 has 16 residues. Germline V gene data show CDR1 as LNHNV and CDR2 as YYDKDF (reference sequence). V shed 0 bases and J shed 2 bases, with 8 bases lying between them. The CDR3 is CATSREVRAGANVLTF. CDR3 bases: TGTGCCACCAGCAGAGAAGTTCGGGCTGGGGCCAACGTCCTGACTTTC.

The chain links TRBV9 to TRBJ1-1; TRBD1 aligns across 7 bases. The germline gives CDR1 SGDLS, CDR2 YYNGEE. Trimming at V came to 2 bases and at J to 0 bases, leaving 1 base not matched to a gene. CDR3 length: 14 amino acids. In DNA, the CDR3 is TGTGCCAGCAGCGTGGGGACAGTGAACACTGAAGCTTTCTTT. Protein product: CASSVGTVNTEAFF. Using reference TRBV9 and TRBJ1-1 for the parts outside the CDR3, the full variable domain is DSGVTQTPKHLITATGQRVTLRCSPRSGDLSVYWYQQSLDQGLQFLIQYYNGEERAKGNILERFSAQQFPDLHSELNLSSLELGDSALYFCASSVGTVNTEAFFGQGTRLTVV.

The J gene is TRBJ2-2, the V gene TRBV6-5; 7 bases fit TRBD1. With 0 bases clipped from V and 6 bases from J, the junction kept 7 bases outside the gene matches. This CDR3 spans 16 amino acids. Germline lookup yields CDR1 MNHEY and CDR2 SVGAGI. CDR3 amino acids: CASSYSIDRAAGELFF. The CDR3 DNA sequence: TGTGCCAGCAGTTACTCGATAGACAGGGCGGCCGGGGAGCTGTTTTTT.

The table lists this clonotype with a few counts. Since the CDR3 does not end with the conserved phenylalanine or tryptophan, this likely comes from a read error. It is unclear where the CDR3 begins or ends on the DNA, so no DNA is shown, and the CDR3 is as TCRdb lists it. The chain joins TRBV25-1 to TRBJ1-2; no DNA check was done on the table's D call, TRBD1. The length of the CDR3 is 13 amino acids, counting both ends. Per the germline V gene, CDR1 is MGHDK and CDR2 is SYGVNS. This CDR3 reads CASSEGPGTGFLI.

The chain's CDR3 is CASSLVGGRSGELFF. CDR3 nucleotide sequence: TGTGCCAGCAGCTTAGTCGGGGGGCGCTCCGGGGAGCTGTTTTTT. V usage is TRBV7-9 and J usage is TRBJ2-2; D is perhaps TRBD2 (7 bases). CDR1 is SEHNR, CDR2 FQNEAQ, per germline (reference sequence). Deletions cut 1 base from V and 6 bases from J, with 12 bases between. This CDR3 is 15 amino acids long. Full variable domain (remainder filled in from reference TRBV7-9 and TRBJ2-2): DTGVSQNPRHKITKRGQNVTFRCDPISEHNRLYWYRQTLGQGPEFLTYFQNEAQLEKSRLLSDRFSAERPKGSFSTLEIQRTEQGDSAMYLCASSLVGGRSGELFFGEGSRLTVL.

V and J are TRBV7-9 and TRBJ1-2, with D unclear. The CDR3 covers 13 residues. Between the trimmed V and J ends, which lost 5 bases and 2 bases, there was a span of 9 bases. CDR1 is SEHNR, CDR2 FQNEAQ, per germline (reference sequence). The DNA of the CDR3 is TGTGCCAGCAGCCAGGCAGGAAACTATGGCTACACCTTC. Protein product: CASSQAGNYGYTF.

This clonotype came up a few times. The chain is built from TRBV2 and TRBJ2-1; 8 nucleotides align to TRBD2. The CDR3 is made up of 15 amino acids. Germline lookup yields CDR1 SNHLY and CDR2 FYNNEI. With V trimmed by 6 bases and J by 3 bases, 7 bases remained unmatched. In nucleotides, the CDR3 is TGTGCCAGCAGCTCCAGCGGGAGTGTCTACAATGAGCAGTTCTTC. Protein sequence: CASSSSGSVYNEQFF.

The V and J genes are TRBV7-9 and TRBJ1-2; D remains ambiguous. Trimming removed 5 bases at V and 3 bases at J, with 7 bases between. CDR3 length: 12 residues. CDR1 and CDR2 (germline): SEHNR, FQNEAQ (reference sequence). The CDR3 DNA sequence: TGTGCCAGCAGCCCGGACGACTATGGCTACACCTTC. It translates to CASSPDDYGYTF.

The genes are TRBV6-2 or TRBV6-3 and TRBJ2-1; 8 bases map to TRBD2. The germline gives CDR1 MNHEY, CDR2 SVGEGT. This CDR3 is 17 amino acids long. The V segment lost 6 bases and the J segment 5 bases; nucleotides outside the gene matches: 15. The CDR3 region is CASRPWVAGIWNNEQFF. CDR3 bases: TGTGCCAGCAGGCCCTGGGTAGCGGGGATCTGGAACAATGAGCAGTTCTTC.

In its sample, this clonotype was seen a few times. V gene TRBV27 combines with J gene TRBJ2-5; either TRBD1 or TRBD2 may fit D (6 bases each). CDR3 length: 13 residues. CDR1 MNHEY and CDR2 SMNVEV come from the germline V gene (reference sequence). V dropped 3 bases and J dropped 5 bases, with 10 bases sitting between them. This CDR3 reads CASSFGGLETQYF. The CDR3 DNA is TGTGCCAGCAGTTTTGGGGGGCTGGAGACCCAGTACTTC.

There are a few counts of this clonotype. The chain recombines TRBV11-2 with TRBJ2-5; D may be TRBD1 (6 bases). CDR3 length equals 12 residues. V lost 4 bases and J lost 7, with 10 bases in between. CDR1 is SGHAT, CDR2 FQNNGV, per germline. CDR3 protein: CASSSEGGTQYF. For the CDR3, the DNA is TGTGCCAGCAGCTCAGAAGGGGGGACCCAGTACTTC.

This clonotype showed up just a few times. The chain employs TRBV27 and TRBJ2-7; tentative D call: TRBD1 (5 bases). Trimming cost V 7 bases and J 2 bases, with 18 bases left between them. The CDR3 is 15 amino acids. The germline V gene has CDR1 MNHEY and CDR2 SMNVEV (reference sequence). The CDR3 is CASKEDSFEAYEQYF. Here the CDR3 DNA reads TGTGCCAGCAAGGAAGACAGTTTTGAAGCCTACGAGCAGTACTTC.

This chain connects TRBV14 to TRBJ2-7; D gene unclear. The CDR3 has 13 residues. V gave up 1 base and J gave up 3 bases, with 7 bases separating them. The germline gives CDR1 SGHDN, CDR2 FVKESK. The CDR3 region is CASSQAENYEQYF. As DNA, the CDR3 is TGTGCCAGCAGCCAAGCCGAAAACTACGAGCAGTACTTC.

V gene TRBV5-1 combines with J gene TRBJ2-7; either TRBD1 or TRBD2 may fit D (6 bases each). This CDR3 is 16 amino acids long. Trimming took 0 bases from V and 2 from J, leaving 15 bases between them. Per the germline V gene, CDR1 is SGHRS and CDR2 is YFSETQ. This CDR3 reads CASSLGAGRQAYEQYF. CDR3 DNA sequence: TGCGCCAGCAGCTTGGGGGCCGGGAGACAGGCCTACGAGCAGTACTTC.